Detailed here is one T cell receptor beta chain. This clonotype was seen ten or more times. The target of this receptor is not known. No base quality information exists; no much larger clone differs at one position. These data are taken from a study of identical twins listed by TCRdb under 2016. As for the study more broadly: The study deep-sequenced TCR alpha and beta repertoires from monozygotic twins, unrelated adults of various ages and cord blood to test whether fetal clonotypes persist. To rule out contamination, the twin experiments were replicated at different times with different library preparation protocols.

The method behind the library was 5' RACE. Instrument used: Illumina HiSeq 2000. A universal primer binding site was introduced by template switching, and a unique molecular identifier was present in the final cDNA, enabling accurate counting of TCR cDNA molecules. Specific primers in the conserved constant-segment region were used to synthesize first-strand cDNA for TCR alpha and beta chains. To control for contamination, each cDNA library was double barcoded with a SMART-Mk sample barcode plus Illumina barcodes. TruSeq adapter sequences, together with Illumina sample barcodes, were added in two successive PCR steps. The TCR alpha and beta cDNA libraries were sequenced on the Illumina HiSeq platform using custom primers. On the authors' methods: MiGEC processed the raw reads to extract unique molecular identifiers, while MiXCR was used to determine the CDR3 positions. Recombination models were inferred per individual with the repgenHMM and IGoR tools using an EM algorithm. Shared clonotype analysis was performed with the tcR package in R, normalizing sharing by the product of cloneset sizes. To study raw recombination without the effects of thymic and clonal selection, out-of-frame nonproductive sequences were analyzed. Clones were called with MiXCR by TCRdb after fastp trimmed the public reads at Q25, and only in-frame beta chains were retained. Each entry is one CDR3 protein sequence, shown with its most common DNA and genes. These V and J calls are TCRdb output, not the study's own analysis. The sample table holds about 790,000 distinct CDR3 sequences, of which over 15% were seen once. 13% of the sample belongs to the ten largest clones.

Paper-wide results and their limitations: Conclusions relied on cross-sectional statistical analysis, since the same donors could not be followed over many years. Fewer insertions were carried by abundant cord blood beta clonotypes; a weaker similar trend was observed in young adult naive repertoires, while no such trend was observed in memory repertoires. Excess twin sharing in beta out-of-frame sequences was weaker because fewer shared sequences lowered the signal-to-noise ratio. Recombination models systematically underestimated out-of-frame TCR alpha sharing in monozygotic twins but agreed with sharing between unrelated individuals. Compared with coincidental sharing between unrelated individuals, out-of-frame TCR alpha sequences shared between twins had an excess of sequences with low generation probability. Zero-insertion analyses could be partly confounded by invariant T cells such as MAIT and iNKT, though diverse VJ usage argued against such confounding for most clonotypes.

All donors were healthy Caucasians. Three pairs of female monozygotic twins, all aged about 18 to 30 years, were included in the twin cohort. The RNA used for TCR libraries was isolated from peripheral blood mononuclear cells. The same data also went into a second study, on T cells expressing NK-cell markers. In that second paper, the authors write: Three sorted T-cell subsets (CD3+CD56+NKG2C+, CD3+CD56+NKG2C- and CD3+CD56-NKG2C+) from several donors had their TCR beta-chain repertoires profiled. Among the eight sequenced donors, seven were HCMV-seropositive and one was HCMV-seronegative. To restrict sorting to alphabetaTCR-expressing T cells, an anti-gammadeltaTCR antibody was added in several experiments. In five to seven donors, the dominant CD3+CD56+NKG2C+ clonotypes were among the top 10 CD8+ clonotypes and accounted for about 1.0-7.5% of CD8+ T cells. Those dominant clonotypes were again the most abundant among CD3+CD56-NKG2C+ cells in a handful of donors, at roughly 25-60.1%. It remained unclear whether the expanded NKG2C-expressing T cell clones were specific for HCMV antigens. The study sequenced eight donors, all healthy volunteers chosen at random: three men and five women. To determine HCMV serostatus, a commercial ELISA kit was used to detect HCMV-specific IgG in serum. For six donors, bulk peripheral blood T-cell repertoires were additionally sequenced from unsorted PBMC. MIGEC was used to demultiplex reads and group the reads by UMI, and MiTCR was used to assemble and quantify clonotypes. To remove erroneous sequences, TCR cDNA sequences were retained only when supported by two or more reads. Downstream repertoire analysis used the tcR package, and clonotypes were matched across fractions by CDR3 nucleotide sequence plus V segment. VDJmatch was used to annotate antigen specificity against VDJdb, with one amino acid substitution in CDR3 allowed.

Sequenced material: PBMCs. The receptor was isolated from a woman younger than 35 in good health.

The CDR3 protein: CASSSTVNYGYTF. The nucleotide sequence reads TGTGCCAGCAGTTCGACAGTCAACTATGGCTACACCTTC. The chain joins TRBV12-3 or TRBV12-4 to TRBJ1-2; a tentative D match to TRBD1 spans 5 bases. The CDR3 runs 13 residues from the cysteine to the phenylalanine. The kept DNA is CDR3 alone, 39 bases in frame from the first base. V is clipped by 4 bases and J by 2 bases, and the sequence between their germline boundaries is 8 bases long.